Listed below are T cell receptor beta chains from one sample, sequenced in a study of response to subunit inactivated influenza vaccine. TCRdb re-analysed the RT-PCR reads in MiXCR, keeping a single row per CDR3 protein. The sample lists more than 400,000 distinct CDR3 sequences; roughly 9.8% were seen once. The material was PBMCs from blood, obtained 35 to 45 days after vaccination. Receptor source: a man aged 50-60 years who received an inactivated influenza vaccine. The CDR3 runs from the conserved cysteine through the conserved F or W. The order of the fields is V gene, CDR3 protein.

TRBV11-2 CASSAGQAYYGYTF
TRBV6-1 CASNLPNRVALYEQYF
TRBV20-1 CSAPPTSGRARETQYF
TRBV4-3 CASSQSLSGTQYF
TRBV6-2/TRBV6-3 CASSAQASNYGYTF
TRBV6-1 CASSGALPKNIQYF
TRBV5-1 CASSRDPPGLAGGQDTQYF
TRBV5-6 CASSFIGGGYTEAFF
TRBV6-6 CASSFSGGEQFF
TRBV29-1 CSVAGQGTEAFF
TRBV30 CAWSLGIGELFF
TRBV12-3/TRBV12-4 CASSVLSWWAGRSSTGELFF
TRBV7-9 CASSLTESSYNEQFF
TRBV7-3 CASSLIPSGSSYNEQFF
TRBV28 CASSRRTVNTGELFF
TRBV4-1 CASSQDFLVTGAHYEQYF
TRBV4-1 CASSQDPGHDTQYF
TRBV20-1 CSALRGETQYF
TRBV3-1 CASSQGDTYEQYF
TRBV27 CASRRDREPSTDTQYF
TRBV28 CASSVWEGGQETQYF
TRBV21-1 CASSKSGANYEQYF
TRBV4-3 CASSQGLVRGRNYGYTF
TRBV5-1 CASAPFEGNVLTF
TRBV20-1 CSARDFLAGASSSTDTQYF
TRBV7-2 CASSLVGGETQYF
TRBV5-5 CASSFGTDDSNQPQHF
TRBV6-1 CASRSSGNTEAFF
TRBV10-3 CAISERGWETQYF
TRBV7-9 CASSLGSRLTDTQYF
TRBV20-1 CSAVPYMNTEAFF
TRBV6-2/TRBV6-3 CASSYRTSGYEQYF
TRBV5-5 CASSLLSGMVPGHDTQYF
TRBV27 CASSLMSSSEAFF
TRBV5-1 CASSKTGNTGEMFF
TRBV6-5 CASSYSGQGAIETGELFF
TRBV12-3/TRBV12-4 CASSSRGVGETQYF
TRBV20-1 CSARDLKETSGANVLTF
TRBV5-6 CASSLGPTATNEKLFF
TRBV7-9 CASSLISGSRSETQYF
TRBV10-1 CASSESRGQPQHF
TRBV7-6 CASSFDPSSTDTQYF
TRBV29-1 CSVEGDTRSYNEQFF
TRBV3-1 CASSQDGGGWNTIYF
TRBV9 CASSVGQGDYEQYF
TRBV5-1 CASSLERPGAGANVLTF
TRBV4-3 CASSQDTRGDYEQYF
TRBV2 CACSEFLGSSYNEQFF
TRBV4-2 CASSQDVLEAYEQYF
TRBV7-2 CASSIGIGRPNTGELFF
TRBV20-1 CSARGISGSGSDTQYF
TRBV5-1 CASSMDRAEETQYF
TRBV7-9 CASSLGRTEAFF
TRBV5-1 CASSLEGQLSYNEQFF
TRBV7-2 CASSFRRTADSPLHF